The rows below give T cell receptor beta chains drawn from one sample of a study of identical twins. From the 5' RACE reads, TCRdb called clonotypes with MiXCR, one entry per CDR3 protein. The data contain approximately 550,000 distinct CDR3 sequences, under 25% of them singletons. The sample was also reused in another study, on yellow fever vaccine responses in identical twins.

The sequenced material came from CD4+ T cells sorted from blood. Receptors originate from a young woman in good health. The CDR3 runs from the conserved cysteine through the conserved F or W. Fields, in order: V gene, clone size, D gene, J gene, CDR3 protein, CDR3 DNA. The D gene is left open where the match is weak. Not every row has a clone size; where given, it reads once, few, many or a size class.

V: TRBV5-1; size: few; D: -; J: TRBJ1-1; CDR3: CASSGGLLNTEAFF; DNA: TGCGCCAGCAGCGGGGGACTTTTGAACACTGAAGCTTTCTTT
V: TRBV29-1; size: -; D: -; J: TRBJ1-1; CDR3: CSADDGLNTEAFF; DNA: TGCAGCGCCGATGACGGCTTGAACACTGAAGCTTTCTTT
V: TRBV5-6; size: few; D: TRBD2; J: TRBJ2-1; CDR3: CASSLMGLGAHNEQFF; DNA: TGTGCCAGCAGCTTGATGGGACTAGGGGCCCACAATGAGCAGTTCTTC
V: TRBV20-1; size: few; D: -; J: TRBJ2-5; CDR3: CSASKGGTQETQYF; DNA: TGCAGTGCTAGTAAGGGGGGAACTCAAGAGACCCAGTACTTC
V: TRBV10-3; size: -; D: -; J: TRBJ2-5; CDR3: CAIRPGRGETQYF; DNA: TGTGCCATCAGGCCAGGCCGAGGGGAGACCCAGTACTTC
V: TRBV5-5; size: -; D: -; J: TRBJ2-3; CDR3: CASSPPPRPWTDTQYF; DNA: TGTGCCAGCAGCCCACCCCCTCGACCTTGGACAGATACGCAGTATTTT
V: TRBV6-5; size: -; D: TRBD1; J: TRBJ1-4; CDR3: CASSYSKTGRAEALEKLFF; DNA: TGTGCCAGCAGTTACTCGAAGACAGGGCGGGCCGAGGCCCTTGAAAAACTGTTTTTT
V: TRBV12-3/TRBV12-4; size: -; D: TRBD1; J: TRBJ1-4; CDR3: CASSGSRTGVLFF; DNA: TGTGCCAGCAGCGGGTCCCGGACAGGGGTACTGTTTTTT
V: TRBV27; size: -; D: -; J: TRBJ2-1; CDR3: CASSSFGTSSYNEQFF; DNA: TGTGCCAGCAGTTCATTTGGGACGAGCTCCTACAATGAGCAGTTCTTC
V: TRBV12-3/TRBV12-4; size: few; D: -; J: TRBJ2-5; CDR3: CASSTGFRQETQYF; DNA: TGTGCCAGCAGTACAGGGTTCCGCCAAGAGACCCAGTACTTC
V: TRBV7-8; size: few; D: -; J: TRBJ2-2; CDR3: CASSFRKGMNAGELFF; DNA: TGTGCCAGCAGTTTTAGGAAGGGTATGAACGCCGGGGAGCTGTTTTTT
V: TRBV4-1; size: -; D: TRBD2; J: TRBJ2-5; CDR3: CASSQELAGGRGETQYF; DNA: TGCGCCAGCAGCCAAGAGCTAGCGGGGGGCCGGGGAGAGACCCAGTACTTC
V: TRBV12-3/TRBV12-4; size: -; D: -; J: TRBJ2-2; CDR3: CTFSLRGVARKAGELFF; DNA: TGTACCTTCAGTCTCCGTGGTGTGGCGCGAAAGGCCGGGGAGCTGTTTTTT
V: TRBV11-3; size: -; D: -; J: TRBJ2-3; CDR3: CASSFSTLDYGKDTQYF; DNA: TGTGCCAGCAGCTTCTCGACTCTCGATTATGGGAAAGATACGCAGTATTTT
V: TRBV3-1; size: few; D: TRBD2; J: TRBJ2-1; CDR3: CASSGYKLSGSPPTGDNEQFF; DNA: TGTGCCAGCAGCGGCTACAAGCTCAGCGGGAGCCCTCCGACCGGGGACAATGAGCAGTTCTTC
V: TRBV2; size: -; D: TRBD1; J: TRBJ2-5; CDR3: CASSEARGQGETQYF; DNA: TGTGCCAGCAGTGAAGCGAGAGGACAGGGAGAGACCCAGTACTTC
V: TRBV10-3; size: few; D: -; J: TRBJ1-1; CDR3: CAISDQRTNTEAFF; DNA: TGTGCCATCAGTGATCAGCGGACGAACACTGAAGCTTTCTTT
V: TRBV24-1; size: -; D: -; J: TRBJ2-1; CDR3: CATSSPRQVSYNEQFF; DNA: TGTGCCACCAGCTCCCCGAGACAGGTCTCCTACAATGAGCAGTTCTTC
V: TRBV15; size: few; D: TRBD1; J: TRBJ2-1; CDR3: CATTHRDRGVDEQFF; DNA: TGTGCCACCACCCACCGGGACAGGGGTGTCGATGAGCAGTTCTTC
V: TRBV3-1; size: -; D: TRBD2; J: TRBJ2-3; CDR3: CASSQETSAQYF; DNA: TGTGCCAGCAGCCAAGAGACTAGCGCGCAGTATTTT
V: TRBV20-1; size: few; D: TRBD1; J: TRBJ2-1; CDR3: CSARDRDRAYNEQFF; DNA: TGCAGTGCTAGAGACCGGGACAGGGCCTACAATGAGCAGTTCTTC
V: TRBV12-3/TRBV12-4; size: -; D: -; J: TRBJ1-2; CDR3: CASSPYNYGYTF; DNA: TGTGCCAGCAGCCCATATAACTATGGCTACACCTTC
V: TRBV5-1; size: -; D: TRBD2; J: TRBJ2-1; CDR3: CASTFGTGTNPYNEQFF; DNA: TGCGCCAGCACCTTCGGTACCGGGACTAACCCTTACAATGAGCAGTTCTTC
V: TRBV11-2; size: -; D: -; J: TRBJ2-3; CDR3: CASSASDTQYF; DNA: TGTGCCAGCAGCGCCTCCGATACGCAGTATTTT
V: TRBV25-1; size: -; D: -; J: TRBJ2-5; CDR3: CASSDPLNTRSLETQYF; DNA: TGTGCCAGCAGTGACCCGCTAAATACTAGGTCCCTAGAGACCCAGTACTTC
V: TRBV12-3/TRBV12-4; size: few; D: -; J: TRBJ2-1; CDR3: CASRGGQYYNEQFF; DNA: TGTGCCAGCCGAGGCGGTCAATACTACAATGAGCAGTTCTTC
V: TRBV4-1; size: -; D: -; J: TRBJ2-3; CDR3: CASSQRSDTQYF; DNA: TGCGCCAGCAGCCAACGATCGGATACGCAGTATTTT
V: TRBV24-1; size: -; D: TRBD1; J: TRBJ2-1; CDR3: CATGGQGSYNEQFF; DNA: TGTGCCACCGGGGGACAGGGATCTTACAATGAGCAGTTCTTC
V: TRBV24-1; size: -; D: TRBD2; J: TRBJ2-3; CDR3: CATSDPFIGGGATDTQYF; DNA: TGTGCCACCAGTGACCCTTTTATCGGCGGGGGGGCGACAGATACGCAGTATTTT
V: TRBV18; size: -; D: -; J: TRBJ1-1; CDR3: CASSPNTGIGEAFF; DNA: TGTGCCAGCTCACCTAATACCGGGATTGGCGAAGCTTTCTTT
V: TRBV7-8; size: few; D: -; J: TRBJ2-2; CDR3: CASSSVTGELFF; DNA: TGTGCCAGCAGCTCGGTCACCGGGGAGCTGTTTTTT
V: TRBV4-1; size: -; D: -; J: TRBJ2-1; CDR3: CASSQVQRGRWAGSYNEQFF; DNA: TGCGCCAGCAGCCAAGTACAAAGGGGTCGGTGGGCGGGCTCCTACAATGAGCAGTTCTTC
V: TRBV5-1; size: -; D: TRBD1; J: TRBJ2-2; CDR3: CASSLAGDSRMAGELFF; DNA: TGCGCCAGCAGCTTGGCAGGGGACAGCCGAATGGCCGGGGAGCTGTTTTTT
V: TRBV5-1; size: -; D: -; J: TRBJ1-1; CDR3: CASRPRTGNTEAFF; DNA: TGCGCCAGCAGACCGAGGACGGGGAACACTGAAGCTTTCTTT
V: TRBV12-3/TRBV12-4; size: few; D: -; J: TRBJ2-2; CDR3: CASSARGARELFF; DNA: TGTGCCAGCAGTGCCAGAGGGGCGCGGGAGCTGTTTTTT
V: TRBV29-1; size: -; D: TRBD1; J: TRBJ2-5; CDR3: CSIRQGGAETQYF; DNA: TGCAGCATTCGACAGGGTGGGGCAGAGACCCAGTACTTC
V: TRBV5-1; size: few; D: TRBD2; J: TRBJ2-1; CDR3: CASRTSGTSYNEQFF; DNA: TGCGCCAGCCGCACTAGCGGAACTTCCTACAATGAGCAGTTCTTC
V: TRBV12-3/TRBV12-4; size: few; D: -; J: TRBJ2-1; CDR3: CASSLRENNEQFF; DNA: TGTGCCAGCAGTTTAAGGGAGAACAATGAGCAGTTCTTC
V: TRBV7-2; size: few; D: TRBD1; J: TRBJ2-1; CDR3: CASSRQGENEQFF; DNA: TGTGCCAGCAGCAGACAGGGGGAAAATGAGCAGTTCTTC
V: TRBV7-9; size: few; D: TRBD2; J: TRBJ2-3; CDR3: CASSFPLGLAGPKGSSDTQYF; DNA: TGTGCCAGCAGCTTCCCACTTGGGCTAGCGGGACCTAAGGGATCCTCAGATACGCAGTATTTT
V: TRBV13; size: -; D: TRBD2; J: TRBJ2-3; CDR3: CACSRGTSGRVGTDTQYF; DNA: TGTGCCTGCAGCCGAGGGACTAGCGGGAGAGTGGGCACAGATACGCAGTATTTT
V: TRBV24-1; size: few; D: TRBD1; J: TRBJ2-7; CDR3: CATSDSRTGGYEQYF; DNA: TGTGCCACCAGTGACTCGCGGACAGGAGGATACGAGCAGTACTTC
V: TRBV5-5; size: -; D: -; J: TRBJ2-1; CDR3: CASSFGGIVNEQFF; DNA: TGTGCCAGCAGCTTTGGCGGTATCGTCAATGAGCAGTTCTTC
V: TRBV9; size: -; D: -; J: TRBJ1-2; CDR3: CASSVELSDYGYTF; DNA: TGTGCCAGCAGCGTAGAGTTATCAGACTATGGCTACACCTTC
V: TRBV19; size: -; D: -; J: TRBJ1-5; CDR3: CASSIFGVNQPQHF; DNA: TGTGCCAGTAGTATTTTCGGGGTGAATCAGCCCCAGCATTTT